A single sample gave rise to the 9 T cell receptor beta chains below, sequenced in a study of sequential checkpoint blockade in melanoma. The data were produced by immunoSEQ multiplex PCR, yet TCRdb's version contains in-frame clones alone and is incomplete. The sample records some 30,000 clones, 85% to 90% being singletons. The treatment was: randomized to nivolumab then ipilimumab (arm A) or the reverse (arm B). This specimen was CD8+ T cells sorted from blood (inferred from file names), taken from a patient given nivolumab and ipilimumab in sequence. The receptors shown here come from a human donor with melanoma.

This clone was seen just once. The gene calls are TRBV7-9 and TRBJ2-7; unclear D gene. The CDR3 is made up of 13 amino acids. V lost 5 bases and J lost 2, with 10 bases in between. The V gene's germline CDR1 is SEHNR and CDR2 FQNEAQ (reference sequence). The CDR3 protein is CASSPRLTYEQYF. For the CDR3, the DNA is TGTGCCAGCAGCCCCAGGCTCACCTACGAGCAGTACTTC.

This rearrangement joins TRBV28 to TRBJ2-7; 7 nucleotides agree with TRBD1. There are 15 residues in the CDR3. The junction had 7 bases not matched to a gene; V was cut back by 2 bases and J by 3 bases. Germline-derived CDR1 and CDR2 are MDHEN and SYDVKM. The CDR3 region is CASSLRDSDYYEQYV. CDR3 DNA: TGTGCCAGCAGTTTACGGGACAGTGACTACTACGAGCAGTACGTC.

This chain joins TRBV5-5 and TRBJ2-1; no firm D call. The V end lost 2 bases, the J end lost 8 bases, and 5 bases lay between the germline ends. The germline V gene encodes CDR1 SGHKS and CDR2 YYEKEE (reference sequence). The CDR3 extends over 11 amino acids. The CDR3 spells CASSFVYEQFF. The CDR3 DNA reads TGTGCCAGCAGCTTCGTATATGAGCAGTTCTTC.

V gene TRBV5-1 combines with J gene TRBJ1-1; 11 bases are shared with TRBD1. This CDR3 is built from 17 residues. In germline, CDR1 is SGHRS, CDR2 YFSETQ. The ends lost 0 bases at V and 1 base at J; junction bases unmatched: 5. The CDR3 protein is CASSLVGQGAKNTEAFF. The CDR3 DNA is TGCGCCAGCAGCTTGGTAGGACAGGGGGCGAAGAACACTGAAGCTTTCTTT.

The chain is built from TRBV7-6 and TRBJ1-4, with a possible D match to TRBD1 (5 bases). The germline V and J ends were trimmed by 5 bases and 8 bases, with 12 bases remaining between them. The germline V gene has CDR1 SGHVS and CDR2 FNYEAQ. The CDR3 is made up of 13 amino acids. CDR3 loop: CASSRTPGEKLFF. CDR3 nucleotides: TGTGCCAGCAGCCGGACCCCAGGGGAAAAACTGTTTTTT.

The chain combines TRBV27 with TRBJ2-3; 12 positions match TRBD2. The CDR3 length is 18 residues. Germline CDR1 is MNHEY and CDR2 is SMNVEV (reference sequence). Losses at the gene ends were 0 bases for V and 2 bases for J; bases not matched to a gene: 6. CDR3 amino acids: CASSLSSLAGGDTDTQYF. CDR3 DNA sequence: TGTGCCAGCAGTTTATCGTCTCTAGCGGGGGGGGACACAGATACGCAGTATTTT.

This chain connects TRBV7-9 to TRBJ2-2; D uncertain. V dropped 1 base and J dropped 4 bases, with 10 bases sitting between them. Germline V CDR1 and CDR2: SEHNR, FQNEAQ (reference sequence). This CDR3 is built from 15 residues. CDR3 DNA sequence: TGTGCCAGCAGCTTAGTCCGCTACAGCACCGGGGAGCTGTTTTTT. Protein product: CASSLVRYSTGELFF.

The V call is TRBV4-2, the J call TRBJ1-4; D uncertain. Trimming left V 3 bases short and J 11 bases short, with 19 bases between. Germline V gene sequence: CDR1 LGHNA, CDR2 YNFKEQ. This CDR3 has 15 residues. The CDR3 reads CASSHPGLRREKLFF. The CDR3, as DNA: TGTGCCAGCAGCCACCCGGGTCTCAGGAGGGAGAAACTGTTTTTT.

This clone was seen more than once but under ten times. The V call is TRBV6-1, the J call TRBJ1-6; 7 bases align to TRBD1. The CDR3 totals 14 residues. From germline, CDR1 is MNHNS and CDR2 SASEGT. J lost 8 bases, V lost 1 base, and 2 bases had no gene match. In DNA form, the CDR3 reads TGTGCCAGCAGTGAAGAGGGACAGTATTCACCCCTCCACTTT. Protein product: CASSEEGQYSPLHF.